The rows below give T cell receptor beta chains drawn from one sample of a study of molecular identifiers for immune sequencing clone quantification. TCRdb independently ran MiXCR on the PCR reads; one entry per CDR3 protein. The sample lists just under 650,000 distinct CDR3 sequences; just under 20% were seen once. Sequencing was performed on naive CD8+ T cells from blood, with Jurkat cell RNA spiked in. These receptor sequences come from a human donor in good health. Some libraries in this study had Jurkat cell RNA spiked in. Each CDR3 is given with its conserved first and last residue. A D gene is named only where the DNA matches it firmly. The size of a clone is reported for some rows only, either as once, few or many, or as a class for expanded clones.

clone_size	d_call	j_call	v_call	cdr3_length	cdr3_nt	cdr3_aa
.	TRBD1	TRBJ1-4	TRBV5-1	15	TGCGCCAGCAGCTTGGACAGGGGGCGGAGTGAAAAACTGCTTTTT	CASSLDRGRSEKLLF
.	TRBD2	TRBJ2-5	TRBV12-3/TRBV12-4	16	TGTGCCTGCAGTTTTGGGACTAGCGTCTCTCAAGAGACCCAGTACTTC	CACSFGTSVSQETQYF
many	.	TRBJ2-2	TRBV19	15	TGTGCCAGTAGTATGTACTACGCGAACACCGGGGAGCTGTTTTTT	CASSMYYANTGELFF
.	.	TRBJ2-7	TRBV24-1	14	TGTGCCACCAGTGATTTGTTCCAACCCTACGAGCAGTACTTC	CATSDLFQPYEQYF
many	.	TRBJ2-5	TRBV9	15	TGTGCCAGCAGCGTAGAGACTTCTCTGGGGGAGACCCAGTACTTC	CASSVETSLGETQYF
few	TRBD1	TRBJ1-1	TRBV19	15	TGTGCCAGTAGTCCTAGACAGGGGGACGCCACTGAAGCTTTCTTT	CASSPRQGDATEAFF
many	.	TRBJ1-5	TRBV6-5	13	TGTGCCAGCAGGGACAGCCACAATCAGCCCCAGCATTTT	CASRDSHNQPQHF
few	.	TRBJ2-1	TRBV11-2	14	TGTGCCAGCAGCTTAGAGCGGGTAGACAATGAGCAGTTCTTC	CASSLERVDNEQFF
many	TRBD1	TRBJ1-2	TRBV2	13	TGTGCCAGCAGCTTAACAGGGGGCGATGGCTACACCTTC	CASSLTGGDGYTF
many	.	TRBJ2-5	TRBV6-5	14	TGTGCCAGCAGTGCGATAGACAGTCAAGAGACCCAGTACTTC	CASSAIDSQETQYF
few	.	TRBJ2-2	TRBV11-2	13	TGTGCCAGCATTTCCGGGAGCAGGGGGGAGCTGTTTTTT	CASISGSRGELFF
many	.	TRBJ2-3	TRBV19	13	TGTGCCAGTAGTATGGGGAAAGCAGATACGCAGTATTTT	CASSMGKADTQYF
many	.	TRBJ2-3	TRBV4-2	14	TGTGCCAGCAGCCAAGAGTCTAGCACAGATACGCAGTATTTT	CASSQESSTDTQYF
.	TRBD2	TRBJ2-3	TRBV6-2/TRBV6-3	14	TGTACCAGCAGTTACTCCGGACTAGCGGGAGATTACGATTTT	CTSSYSGLAGDYDF
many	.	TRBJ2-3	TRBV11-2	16	TGTGCCAGCAGCTCCAGGGTCGTCTATTCCACAGATACGCAGTATTTT	CASSSRVVYSTDTQYF
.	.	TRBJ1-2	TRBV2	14	TGTGCCAGCAGTGATTGCAGAGGGTACTATGGCTACACCTTC	CASSDCRGYYGYTF
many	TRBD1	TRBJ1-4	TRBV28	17	TGTGCCAGCAGTTTACCGGGACAGGGTGCTGCTAATGAAAAACTGTTTTTT	CASSLPGQGAANEKLFF
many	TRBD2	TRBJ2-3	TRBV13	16	TGTGCCAGCAGCTTACCGGGACTAGCGGGGTCAGATACGCAGTATTTT	CASSLPGLAGSDTQYF
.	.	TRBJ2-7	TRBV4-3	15	TGCGCCAGCAGCCCCCGGGACGGTCTCTCCTACGAGCAGTACTTC	CASSPRDGLSYEQYF
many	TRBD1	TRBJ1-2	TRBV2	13	TGTGCCAGCAGGGGGACAGGAAACTATGGCTACACCTTC	CASRGTGNYGYTF
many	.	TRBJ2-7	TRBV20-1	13	TGCAGTGCAAACTCCGCGGGGTCCTACGAGCAGTACTTC	CSANSAGSYEQYF
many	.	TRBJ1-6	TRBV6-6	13	TGTGCCAGCAGTTACAACCCAGATTCACCCCTCCACTTT	CASSYNPDSPLHF
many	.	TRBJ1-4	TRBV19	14	TGTGCCAGTGGCCCCGGTTTCCTGGGTGAAAAACTGTTTTTT	CASGPGFLGEKLFF
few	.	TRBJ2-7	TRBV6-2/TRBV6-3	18	TGTGCCAGCAGTCCGACAAGTCAGGGCTTAACCTCCTTCTACGAGCAGTACTTC	CASSPTSQGLTSFYEQYF
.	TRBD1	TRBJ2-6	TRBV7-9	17	TGTGCCAGCAGCTTCGACAGGGCTAGCTCTGGGGCCAACGTCCTGACTTTC	CASSFDRASSGANVLTF
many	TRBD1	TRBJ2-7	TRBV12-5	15	TGTGCTAGTGGTTCCACAGGGGGCGGCTCCTACGAGCAGTACTTC	CASGSTGGGSYEQYF
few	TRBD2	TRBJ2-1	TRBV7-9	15	TGTGCCAGCAGCTTAGGACTAGCGAGCCCCAATGAGCAGTTCTTC	CASSLGLASPNEQFF
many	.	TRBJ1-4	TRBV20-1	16	TGCAGTGCTAGAGAGTACCGACAGGCGTCGGGTGAAAAACTGTTTTTT	CSAREYRQASGEKLFF
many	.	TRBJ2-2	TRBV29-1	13	TGCAGCGTTGAAGGGGGCTTCACCGGGGAGCTGTTTTTT	CSVEGGFTGELFF
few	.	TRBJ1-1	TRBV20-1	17	TGCAGTGCTAGAGAACCATTCGTAGGGGGAGGGAACACTGAAGCTTTCTTT	CSAREPFVGGGNTEAFF
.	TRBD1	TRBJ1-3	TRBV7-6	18	TGTGCCAGCAGCCGATACCATCCGGGACAGAGCTCTGGAAACACCATATATTTT	CASSRYHPGQSSGNTIYF
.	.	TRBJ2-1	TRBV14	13	TGTGCCAGCAGCCACCGGGATTCCAATGAGCAGTTCTTC	CASSHRDSNEQFF
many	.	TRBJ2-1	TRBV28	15	TGTGCCAGCAGTCCTAGACAGAGCTCCTACAATGAGCAGTTCTTC	CASSPRQSSYNEQFF
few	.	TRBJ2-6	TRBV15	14	TGTGCCACCAGCATTTTACAGGCGGCCAACGTCCTGACTTTC	CATSILQAANVLTF
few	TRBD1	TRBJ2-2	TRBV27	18	TGTGCCAGCAGTTATACCGGACAGGTTTGGGACAACACCGGGGAGCTGTTTTTT	CASSYTGQVWDNTGELFF
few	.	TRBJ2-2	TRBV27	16	TGTGCCAGCAGTCCTACGACTAGTCCCGTCACCGGGGAGCTGTTTTTT	CASSPTTSPVTGELFF
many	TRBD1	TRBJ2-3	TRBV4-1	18	TGCGCCAGCAGAGCCGGGACCTGGGACAGGGGGCGAGCAGATACGCAGTATTTT	CASRAGTWDRGRADTQYF
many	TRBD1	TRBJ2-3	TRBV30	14	TGTGCCTGGAATGTGGGACAGGGATCAGATACGCAGTATTTT	CAWNVGQGSDTQYF
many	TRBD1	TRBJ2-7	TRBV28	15	TGTGCCAGCAGGGAAAGACAGGGATGGAGTTACGAGCAGTACTTC	CASRERQGWSYEQYF
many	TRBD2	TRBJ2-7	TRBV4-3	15	TGCGCCAGCAGCCAAGATGTAGCGGGGAGCTACGAGCAGTACTTC	CASSQDVAGSYEQYF
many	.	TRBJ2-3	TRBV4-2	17	TGTGCCAGCAGCCAAGTCGGACTGGGGGGCCGCACAGATACGCAGTATTTT	CASSQVGLGGRTDTQYF
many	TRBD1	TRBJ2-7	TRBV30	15	TGTGCCTGGAGTACGGACAGGGCTAGACTCTACGAGCAGTACTTC	CAWSTDRARLYEQYF
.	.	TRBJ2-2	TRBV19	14	TGTGCCAGTAGTTCGACGGCGAACACCGGGGAGCTGTTTTTT	CASSSTANTGELFF
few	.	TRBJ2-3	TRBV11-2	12	TGTGCCAGCAGCGATGACGCAGATACGCAGTATTTT	CASSDDADTQYF
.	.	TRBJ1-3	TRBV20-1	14	TGCAGTGCCTCCGGGACGGACTCTGGAAACACCATATATTTT	CSASGTDSGNTIYF
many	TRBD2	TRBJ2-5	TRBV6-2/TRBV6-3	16	TGTGCCAGCAGCCCTAATAGCGGGAGACCTGAAGAGACCCAGTACTTC	CASSPNSGRPEETQYF
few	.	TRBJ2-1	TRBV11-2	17	TGTGCCAGCAGCTACGATAACCGGTTCCTTACCTACAATGAGCAGTTCTTC	CASSYDNRFLTYNEQFF
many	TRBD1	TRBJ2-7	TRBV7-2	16	TGTGCCAGCAGCTCCCCGCACGGGACAGAAGCCTACGAGCAGTACTTC	CASSSPHGTEAYEQYF